The 15 T cell receptor beta chains in this list originate from one sample, sequenced in a study of T-cell reconstitution after alpha-beta-depleted transplantation in children. Unique molecular identifiers were incorporated during preparation of the TCRbeta library. MiXCR, applied by TCRdb to the PCR reads, yields one record per CDR3 protein. In the table there are 300,000 to 350,000 distinct CDR3 sequences, under 20% of which are singletons. The specimen comprised PBMCs, mostly from graft donor cells, sampled 360 days after TCRalphabeta/CD19-depleted stem cell transplant. These receptors all come from a male patient aged 2-15 years who had a stem cell transplant for acute lymphoblastic leukemia, so the T cells may come from the graft donor.

This clonotype was picked up a small number of times. This sequence joins TRBV4-1 and TRBJ2-7; TRBD1 agrees at 7 bases. The V segment lost 0 bases and the J segment 5 bases; nucleotides outside the gene matches: 7. Germline-derived CDR1 and CDR2 are MGHRA and YSYEKL. CDR3 length equals 15 residues. CDR3 in DNA: TGCGCCAGCAGCCAAGAGCGTGGACAGGTAGACGAGCAGTACTTC. The encoded protein is CASSQERGQVDEQYF.

J is TRBJ2-7 and V is TRBV29-1, with TRBD2 matching over 7 bases. After removal of 6 bases from V and 5 bases from J, the junction contained 13 bases not matched to a gene. The CDR3 sequence is 14 residues long. CDR1 is SQVTM and CDR2 is ANQGSEA in the germline V gene. The CDR3 nucleotides are TGCAGCGTCCGGACTAGAGGGGAGCTCCACGAGCAGTACTTC. Residues: CSVRTRGELHEQYF.

This clonotype was seen a handful of times. The chain is built from TRBV12-3 or TRBV12-4 and TRBJ1-5; a weak D match, TRBD1 (5 bases). The CDR3 has 15 amino acids. Trimming pared 3 bases from V and 3 bases from J, leaving 12 bases between. CDR3 residues: CASSLGPPPNQPQHF. The DNA for the CDR3 is TGTGCCAGCAGTTTGGGACCACCTCCCAATCAGCCCCAGCATTTT.

This clonotype was seen more than once but under ten times. This chain links TRBV7-9 with TRBJ1-3; D ambiguous. The CDR3 runs 14 residues. Trimming left V 0 bases short and J 2 bases short, with 5 bases between. CDR1 and CDR2 from the germline V gene are SEHNR and FQNEAQ (reference sequence). CDR3 protein: CASSLAQTGNTIYF. CDR3 coding DNA: TGTGCCAGCAGCTTAGCCCAGACTGGAAACACCATATATTTT.

V gene TRBV12-3 or TRBV12-4 combines with J gene TRBJ1-5, with 7 bases fitting TRBD1. This CDR3 is built from 13 residues. J was trimmed by 6 bases and V by 7 bases; bases with no gene match: 6. Here the CDR3 DNA reads TGTGCCAGCAACCAACAGGGGAGTCAGCCCCAGCATTTT. Translation: CASNQQGSQPQHF.

This rearrangement joins TRBV20-1 to TRBJ2-3; 15 bases are shared with TRBD2. The CDR3 has 16 residues. The junction had 6 bases not matched to a gene; V was cut back by 3 bases and J by 5 bases. From germline, CDR1 is DFQATT and CDR2 SNEGSKA (reference sequence). For the CDR3, the DNA is TGCAGTGCTAGCGGACTAGCGGGAGGGCCGGGAGATACGCAGTATTTT. Its translation is CSASGLAGGPGDTQYF.

This clonotype was seen ten or more times. This chain links TRBV7-9 with TRBJ2-1; a possible D gene is TRBD1 (6 bases). Germline V CDR1 and CDR2: SEHNR, FQNEAQ (reference sequence). V lost 5 bases and J 0 bases, leaving 11 bases between the germline ends. This CDR3 comprises 15 residues. The CDR3 reads CASSLRQASYNEQFF. DNA for the CDR3: TGTGCCAGCAGCCTCCGACAGGCCTCCTACAATGAGCAGTTCTTC.

This clonotype was seen repeatedly, ten times or more. The chain joins TRBV20-1 to TRBJ2-4, with no clear D. Germline assignment: CDR1 DFQATT and CDR2 SNEGSKA (reference sequence). The CDR3 contains 11 residues. V gave up 6 bases and J gave up 5 bases, with 8 bases separating them. CDR3 sequence: CSARDQNIQYF. CDR3 in DNA: TGCAGTGCACGCGATCAAAACATTCAGTACTTC.

This chain joins TRBV14 and TRBJ2-7; D gene unclear. V was cut by 1 base and J by 3 bases, with 7 bases left in between. This CDR3 region has 13 residues. Germline V CDR1 and CDR2: SGHDN, FVKESK. This chain's CDR3 is CASSQVGNYEQYF. The CDR3, as DNA: TGTGCCAGCAGCCAAGTGGGAAACTACGAGCAGTACTTC.

This chain connects TRBV6-5 to TRBJ1-1; TRBD1 is a possible D gene (6 bases). The V end lost 2 bases, the J end lost 2 bases, and 18 bases lay between the germline ends. CDR1 is MNHEY, CDR2 SVGAGI, per germline. This CDR3 spans 17 amino acids. CDR3 coding DNA: TGTGCCAGCAGTTACCAACTCGATCCGGGACATAACACTGAAGCTTTCTTT. Amino acids: CASSYQLDPGHNTEAFF.

The genes are TRBV6-1 and TRBJ2-7, with TRBD2 matching over 13 bases. J was trimmed by 2 bases and V by 2 bases; bases with no gene match: 3. This CDR3 is 16 amino acids long. The germline V gene has CDR1 MNHNS and CDR2 SASEGT. CDR3 DNA: TGTGCCAGCAGTGAAATAGGGACTAGCGGGACCTACGAGCAGTACTTC. It encodes CASSEIGTSGTYEQYF.

The chain carries TRBV29-1 and TRBJ1-3, with D unclear. The CDR3 runs 16 residues. Germline lookup yields CDR1 SQVTM and CDR2 ANQGSEA. V dropped 7 bases and J dropped 0 bases, with 19 bases sitting between them. The CDR3 nucleotides read TGCAGCGCCGTGACACTCCACGGTGACTCTGGAAACACCATATATTTT. The encoded protein is CSAVTLHGDSGNTIYF. Filled out from reference TRBV29-1 and TRBJ1-3, the complete variable domain reads SAVISQKPSRDICQRGTSLTIQCQVDSQVTMMFWYRQQPGQSLTLIATANQGSEATYESGFVIDKFPISRPNLTFSTLTVSNMSPEDSSIYLCSAVTLHGDSGNTIYFGEGSWLTVV.

This chain links TRBV10-3 with TRBJ2-3; D not resolved. Germline CDR1 ENHRY, CDR2 SYGVKD. Deletions cut 0 bases from V and 5 bases from J, with 12 bases between. The CDR3 contains 15 residues. CDR3 sequence reads: CAISESGGVGDTQYF. CDR3 nucleotides: TGTGCCATCAGTGAGTCCGGCGGTGTGGGAGATACGCAGTATTTT.

This clonotype was observed a few times. The gene calls are TRBV6-5 and TRBJ1-5; possible D gene TRBD1, 6 bases. Germline-derived CDR1 and CDR2 are MNHEY and SVGAGI. This CDR3 region has 14 residues. The ends were cut back, 4 bases at V and 3 bases at J, with 10 bases in the middle. The CDR3 DNA reads as TGTGCCAGCAGTTCCCAGGGGTACAATCAGCCCCAGCATTTT. Translating it yields CASSSQGYNQPQHF.

The chain recombines TRBV4-2 with TRBJ2-7, with D maybe TRBD1 (6 bases). The ends were cut back, 4 bases at V and 0 bases at J, with 16 bases in the middle. Germline CDR1 and CDR2: LGHNA and YNFKEQ. This CDR3 comprises 16 residues. The CDR3 is CASSPEQGSRSYEQYF. The CDR3 DNA is TGTGCCAGCAGCCCCGAACAGGGTTCACGCTCCTACGAGCAGTACTTC.